These T cell receptor beta chains were read from a single sample in a study of blood T cell repertoires in COVID-19. Method: immunoSEQ multiplex PCR; TCRdb's copy keeps in-frame clones and lacks some. This sample has roughly 86,000 clones, with 85% to 90% found just once. Sequences were obtained from peripheral blood. These receptors all stem from a man in his forties with acute or convalescent COVID-19. Both conserved end residues are part of each CDR3. Fields, in order: CDR3 DNA, CDR3 protein, V gene, J gene, clone size, D gene. The D gene is left open where the match is weak. Not every row has a clone size; where given, it reads once, few, many or a size class.

cdr3_nt: TGTGCCAGTAGTATGACGAGGGGACTAGAGACCAATGAGCAGTTCTTC
cdr3_aa: CASSMTRGLETNEQFF
v_call: TRBV19
j_call: TRBJ2-1
clone_size: NA
d_call: TRBD2

cdr3_nt: TGTGCCAGTAGCATCGATACTATGAACACTGAAGCTTTCTTT
cdr3_aa: CASSIDTMNTEAFF
v_call: TRBV19
j_call: TRBJ1-1
clone_size: once
d_call: NA

cdr3_nt: TGTGCCAGCAGTTACGATCCCCAGCGGGGTCAAGAGACCCAGTACTTC
cdr3_aa: CASSYDPQRGQETQYF
v_call: TRBV6-5
j_call: TRBJ2-5
clone_size: NA
d_call: TRBD2

cdr3_nt: TGTGCCAGCAGCAAAGGACGGGGATATACTGAAGCTTTCTTT
cdr3_aa: CASSKGRGYTEAFF
v_call: TRBV13
j_call: TRBJ1-1
clone_size: NA
d_call: NA

cdr3_nt: TGTGCCAGCACCCCCCGGCGGGGGAATGAGCAGTTCTTC
cdr3_aa: CASTPRRGNEQFF
v_call: TRBV6-5
j_call: TRBJ2-1
clone_size: NA
d_call: TRBD2

cdr3_nt: TGTGCCAGCAGTGAGGGATGGGACATGATCCCCAACTACGAGCAGTACTTC
cdr3_aa: CASSEGWDMIPNYEQYF
v_call: TRBV9
j_call: TRBJ2-7
clone_size: many
d_call: NA

cdr3_nt: TGTGCCTGGAAGCGGCCACCGAACACCGGGGAGCTGTTTTTT
cdr3_aa: CAWKRPPNTGELFF
v_call: TRBV30
j_call: TRBJ2-2
clone_size: NA
d_call: NA

cdr3_nt: TGTGCCTGGAGTACGGGACAGCCCTACGAGCAGTACTTC
cdr3_aa: CAWSTGQPYEQYF
v_call: TRBV30
j_call: TRBJ2-7
clone_size: NA
d_call: TRBD1

cdr3_nt: TGTGCCAGCAGCGTAGGGTCTAGCGGGAGCACGTACGAGCAGTACTTC
cdr3_aa: CASSVGSSGSTYEQYF
v_call: TRBV9
j_call: TRBJ2-7
clone_size: once
d_call: TRBD2

cdr3_nt: TGTGCCAGCGGAGGAGGCCCCATTGGAAGGAATGGCTACACCTTC
cdr3_aa: CASGGGPIGRNGYTF
v_call: TRBV7-2
j_call: TRBJ1-2
clone_size: NA
d_call: NA